Listed here is a single T cell receptor beta chain. This clone was counted once. Its antigen is currently not known. The record has no base qualities; no much larger clone is one base away. One collaborating source in Seattle enrolled patients while the patients were actively infected and followed the patients over time throughout the course of disease. The collaborating institutions used their own protocols to collect whole blood in K2EDTA tubes. Collaborator samples were shipped for TCRbeta analysis as frozen whole blood, isolated PBMCs, or DNA extracted from either sample type. V loses 4 bases, J loses 8 bases, and the germline ends lie 17 bases apart. Reading from cysteine to phenylalanine, the CDR3 counts 15 amino acids. Only the CDR3 region is kept as DNA, spanning 45 bases read in frame from base 1. Sequences SGHDN (CDR1) and FVKESK (CDR2) are obtained from the germline V gene. The sample originates from a study of blood T cell repertoires in COVID-19 (dated by TCRdb to the early 2020s). Broadly, across the study: Samples covering the acute and convalescent phases of COVID-19 were provided by collaborators in the United States, Italy and Spain. The material from the prospective study consisted of cDNA or gDNA derived from T cells, B-cell-depleted T cells, or PBMCs. Deeply sampled blood TCRbeta repertoires from subjects exposed to, actively infected with, or recovered from COVID-19 were included in the dataset. The repertoires were made available in a free public database intended to serve as a resource for research on the immune response to SARS-CoV-2. Samples were obtained from the ongoing ImmuneRACE study (first 160 participants) and from roughly 1,300 subjects provided by 6 global collaborators. The sample metadata nearly always contained a de-identified subject ID, COVID-19 status, age in years and sex. HLA class I and class II types, where available, came from metadata supplied by the sample provider rather than from assay-based typing. The research as a whole found: Clinical and demographic metadata were provided uncurated, with the amount varying by source and participant.

TCRbeta CDR3 regions were amplified from genomic DNA using the immunoSEQ Assay, a bias-controlled multiplex PCR. The authors' analysis ran thus. The number of nucleated cells in each sample was estimated from the amplification of reference gene primers within the assay. To quantify the absolute abundance of each unique TCRbeta CDR3 rearrangement, sequence reads were collapsed and filtered. Productive Simpson clonality was computed per sample as the square root of Simpson's diversity index over productive rearrangements. TCRdb's version of the immuneACCESS table is confined to in-frame rearrangements and falls short of the full clone set. An unresolved V gene accounts for under half of the shortfall where checked; the remainder is of unknown origin. That table supplies the V and J calls and clone size; D and trimming were determined from the DNA. Here the sample has over 250,000 clones; 91% occur a single time. Just over 2.5% of the sample rests with the top ten.

Rearrangement joined TRBV14 to TRBJ1-4; the D gene cannot be named for sure. The sequenced sample consisted of peripheral blood. The receptor was isolated from a young adult with COVID-19, enrolled during active disease. The CDR3 region: CASSPSGFTVEKLFF. The DNA sequence is TGTGCCAGCAGCCCCTCGGGGTTCACCGTGGAAAAACTGTTTTTT.